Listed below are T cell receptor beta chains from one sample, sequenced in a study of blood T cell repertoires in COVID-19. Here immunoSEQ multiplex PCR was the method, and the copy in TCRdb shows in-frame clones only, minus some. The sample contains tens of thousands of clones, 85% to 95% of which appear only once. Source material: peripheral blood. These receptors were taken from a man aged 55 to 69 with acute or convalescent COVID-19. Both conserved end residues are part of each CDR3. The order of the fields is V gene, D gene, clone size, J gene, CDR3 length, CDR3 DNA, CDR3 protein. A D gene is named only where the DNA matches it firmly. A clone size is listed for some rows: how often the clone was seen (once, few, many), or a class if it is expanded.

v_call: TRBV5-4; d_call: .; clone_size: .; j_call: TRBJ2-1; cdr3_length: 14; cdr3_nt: TGTGCCAGCAGCTTGTCAGATTCCTACAATGAGCAGTTCTTC; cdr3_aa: CASSLSDSYNEQFF
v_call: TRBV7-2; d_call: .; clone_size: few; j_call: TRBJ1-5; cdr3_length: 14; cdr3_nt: TGTGCCAGCAGCTTGGTAGGGGGCAATCAGCCCCAGCATTTT; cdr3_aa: CASSLVGGNQPQHF
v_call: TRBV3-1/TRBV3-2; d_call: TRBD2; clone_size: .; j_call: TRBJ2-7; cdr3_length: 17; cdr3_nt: TGTGCCAGCAGCCAAGGACTAGCGGGAAGGGTGACCTACGAGCAGTACTTC; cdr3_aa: CASSQGLAGRVTYEQYF
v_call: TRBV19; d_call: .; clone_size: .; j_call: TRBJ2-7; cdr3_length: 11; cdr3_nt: TGTGCCAGTAGTATTACGGGCGAGCAGTACTTC; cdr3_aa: CASSITGEQYF
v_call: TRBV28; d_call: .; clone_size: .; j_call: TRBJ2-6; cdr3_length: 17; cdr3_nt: TGTGCCAGCAGGTCGACAGGTGCTAACTCTGGGGCCAACGTCCTGACTTTC; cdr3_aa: CASRSTGANSGANVLTF
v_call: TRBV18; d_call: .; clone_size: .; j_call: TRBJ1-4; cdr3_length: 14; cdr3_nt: TGTGCCAGCTCCCCTGCCCCATCGCGGGAAAAACTGTTTTTT; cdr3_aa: CASSPAPSREKLFF
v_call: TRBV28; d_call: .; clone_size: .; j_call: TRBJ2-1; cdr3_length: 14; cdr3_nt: TGTGCCAGCAGTTCACCGGGACTGTACAATGAGCAGTTCTTC; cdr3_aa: CASSSPGLYNEQFF
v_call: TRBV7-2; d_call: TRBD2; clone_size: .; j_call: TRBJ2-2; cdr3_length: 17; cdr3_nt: TGTGCCAGCGCAATTAGGGGTAGTACTAGCGGGACCGGGGAGCTGTTTTTT; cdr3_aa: CASAIRGSTSGTGELFF
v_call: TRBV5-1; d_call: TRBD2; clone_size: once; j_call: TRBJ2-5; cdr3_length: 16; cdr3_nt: TGCGCCAGCAGCTTGAGTGGGGGAGGGCTAAAAGAGACCCAGTACTTC; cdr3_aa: CASSLSGGGLKETQYF
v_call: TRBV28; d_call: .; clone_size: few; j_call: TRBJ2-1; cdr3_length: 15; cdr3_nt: TGTGCCAGCAGTTTCCCTCGTGGAGTCACTGATGAGCAGTTCTTC; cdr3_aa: CASSFPRGVTDEQFF
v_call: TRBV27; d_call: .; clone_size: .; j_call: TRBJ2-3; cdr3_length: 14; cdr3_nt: TGTGCCAGCAGTTTCTCGACTAGTTTAGATACGCAGTATTTT; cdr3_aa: CASSFSTSLDTQYF
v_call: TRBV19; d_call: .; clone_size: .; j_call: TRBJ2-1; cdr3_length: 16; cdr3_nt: TGTGCCAGCCAGGTCGAATACAGGGCAATGGGCAATGAGCAGTTCTTC; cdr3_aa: CASQVEYRAMGNEQFF
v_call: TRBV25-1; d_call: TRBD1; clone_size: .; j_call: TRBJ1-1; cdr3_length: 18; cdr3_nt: TGTGCCAGCACCCGAGGGGGGACAGTCCCTTGGGGGAACACTGAAGCTTTCTTT; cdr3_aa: CASTRGGTVPWGNTEAFF
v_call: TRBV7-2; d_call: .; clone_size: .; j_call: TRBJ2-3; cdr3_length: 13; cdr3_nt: TGTGCCAGCAGCTTAACAGGCTCCGATACGCAGTATTTT; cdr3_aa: CASSLTGSDTQYF
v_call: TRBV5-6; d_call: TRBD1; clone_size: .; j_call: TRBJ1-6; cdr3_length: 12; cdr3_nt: TGTGCCAGCAGGCAGGGGGCTTCACCCCTCCACTTT; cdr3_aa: CASRQGASPLHF
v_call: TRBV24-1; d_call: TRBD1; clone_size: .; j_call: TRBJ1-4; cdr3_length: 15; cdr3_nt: TGTGCCACCAGTGAGACCGGGACAGGGGATGAAAAACTGTTTTTT; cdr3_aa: CATSETGTGDEKLFF
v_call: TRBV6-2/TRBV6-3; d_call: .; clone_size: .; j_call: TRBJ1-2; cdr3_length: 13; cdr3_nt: TGTGCCAGCAGGCCTCCAGCGGGGTCTGGCTACACCTTC; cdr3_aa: CASRPPAGSGYTF
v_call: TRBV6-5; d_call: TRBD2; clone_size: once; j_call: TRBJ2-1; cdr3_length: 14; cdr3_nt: TGTGCCAGCACTCGACTAGCGGGACCGAATGAGCAGTTCTTC; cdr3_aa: CASTRLAGPNEQFF